The 7 T cell receptor beta chains listed next were all sequenced from one sample in a study of T-cell reconstitution after alpha-beta-depleted transplantation in children. Preparation of the TCRbeta library involved a method that used unique molecular identifiers. TCRdb redid the calling of the PCR reads with MiXCR, one entry per CDR3 protein. The sample lists approximately 170,000 distinct CDR3 sequences; over 8.5% were seen once. The material sequenced was PBMCs, taken before TCRalphabeta/CD19-depleted stem cell transplant. Receptors were obtained from a boy aged 2 to 9 with acute myeloid leukemia, due to receive a stem cell transplant.

This clonotype was detected ten times or more. The chain has TRBV7-9 and TRBJ2-5; no clear D gene. The V end was cut by 5 bases, the J end by 2 bases, with 12 bases between. The length of the CDR3 is 14 residues. Germline V lookup: CDR1 SEHNR, CDR2 FQNEAQ (reference sequence). The CDR3 spells CASSPLGNQETQYF. DNA of the CDR3: TGTGCCAGCAGCCCCTTGGGTAATCAAGAGACCCAGTACTTC.

This clonotype appeared many times. The chain employs TRBV5-1 and TRBJ1-2; D uncertain. V lost 0 bases and J 5 bases, leaving 14 bases between the germline ends. Germline values: CDR1 SGHRS, CDR2 YFSETQ. This CDR3 contains 15 residues. CDR3 protein: CASSLESGRTYGYTF. CDR3 in DNA: TGCGCCAGCAGCTTGGAATCTGGCAGAACATATGGCTACACCTTC.

This clonotype was recorded many times. As DNA, the CDR3 is TGTGCCAGCAGCGTAGGGGGACTAGCGGGGGGGAAGTATCAAGAGACCCAGTACTTC. As protein: CASSVGGLAGGKYQETQYF. The V call is TRBV9, the J call TRBJ2-5; 16 positions match TRBD2. V gave up 0 bases and J gave up 2 bases; unmatched junction bases: 7. The germline gives CDR1 SGDLS, CDR2 YYNGEE. The CDR3 totals 19 residues.

This clonotype was seen repeatedly, ten times or more. The chain has TRBV3-1 and TRBJ2-7, with D possibly matching TRBD1 (6 bases). The CDR3 is 15 residues long. Trimming shortened V by 2 bases and J by 1 base, and 12 bases separated the two germline ends. CDR1 LGHDT and CDR2 YNNKEL come from the germline V gene (reference sequence). The CDR3 region is CASSQYQGPSYEQYF. The CDR3 coding sequence is TGTGCCAGCAGCCAATACCAGGGGCCGTCCTACGAGCAGTACTTC.

At least ten counts were recorded for this clonotype. The chain recombines TRBV3-1 with TRBJ2-7; the D gene is possibly TRBD2 (7 bases). Germline V gives CDR1 LGHDT, CDR2 YNNKEL (reference sequence). The CDR3 is 15 amino acids. Trimming removed 4 bases at V and 2 bases at J, with 15 bases between. CDR3 protein: CASSLGGGGAYEQYF. DNA for the CDR3: TGTGCCAGCAGCCTGGGGGGAGGGGGGGCCTACGAGCAGTACTTC.

This clonotype was detected only a few times. The chain combines TRBV19 with TRBJ1-1; TRBD1 is a possible D gene (6 bases). CDR3 length: 13 residues. CDR1 and CDR2 (germline): LNHDA, SQIVND (reference sequence). Trimming removed 10 bases at V and 7 bases at J, with 19 bases between. The chain's CDR3 is CATKQGVTSEAFF. The CDR3 nucleotides read TGTGCCACGAAACAGGGCGTCACCAGTGAAGCTTTCTTT.

This clonotype was seen more than once but under ten times. The chain couples TRBV5-1 to TRBJ2-7; no definite D call. Germline V lookup: CDR1 SGHRS, CDR2 YFSETQ. The ends were cut back, 4 bases at V and 2 bases at J, with 10 bases in the middle. This CDR3 spans 13 amino acids. Written as DNA, the CDR3 is TGCGCCAGCAGCCCCTCGAGTCCCTACGAGCAGTACTTC. Its protein product is CASSPSSPYEQYF.